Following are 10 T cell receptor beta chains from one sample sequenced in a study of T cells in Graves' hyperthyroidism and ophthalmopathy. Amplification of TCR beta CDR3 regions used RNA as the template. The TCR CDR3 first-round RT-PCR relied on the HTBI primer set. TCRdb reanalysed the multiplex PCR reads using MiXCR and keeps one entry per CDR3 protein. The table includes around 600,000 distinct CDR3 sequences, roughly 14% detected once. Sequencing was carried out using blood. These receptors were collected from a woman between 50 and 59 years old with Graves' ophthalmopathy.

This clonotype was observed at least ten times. Here the CDR3 reads CASSLDGTRSSYNEQFF. The DNA for the CDR3 is TGTGCCAGCAGCTTAGACGGGACGAGGAGCTCCTACAATGAGCAGTTCTTC. The rearrangement uses TRBV11-3 and TRBJ2-1; D could derive from TRBD1 or TRBD2 (5 bases each). The CDR3 loop spans 17 amino acids. V was cut by 0 bases and J by 0 bases, with 12 bases left in between. CDR1 is SGHNT, CDR2 YENEEA, per germline.

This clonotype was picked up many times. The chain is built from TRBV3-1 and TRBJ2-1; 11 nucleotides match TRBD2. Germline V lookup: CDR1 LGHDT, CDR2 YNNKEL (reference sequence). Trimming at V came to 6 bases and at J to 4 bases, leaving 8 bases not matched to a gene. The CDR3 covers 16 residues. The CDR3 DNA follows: TGTGCCAGCAGGCCGTCCGGGACTAGCGGTTACAATGAGCAGTTCTTC. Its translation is CASRPSGTSGYNEQFF.

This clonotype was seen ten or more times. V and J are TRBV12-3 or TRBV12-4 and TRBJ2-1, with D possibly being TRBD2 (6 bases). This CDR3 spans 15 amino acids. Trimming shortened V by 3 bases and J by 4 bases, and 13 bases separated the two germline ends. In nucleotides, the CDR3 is TGTGCCAGCAGTTTTGCGGGACCTAGGTACAATGAGCAGTTCTTC. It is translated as CASSFAGPRYNEQFF.

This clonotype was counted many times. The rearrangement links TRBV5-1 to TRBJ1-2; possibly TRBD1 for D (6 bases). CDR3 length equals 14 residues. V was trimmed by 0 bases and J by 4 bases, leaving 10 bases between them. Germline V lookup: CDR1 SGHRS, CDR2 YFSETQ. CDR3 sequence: CASSLDRVGYGYTF. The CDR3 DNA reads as TGCGCCAGCAGCTTGGACAGGGTCGGCTATGGCTACACCTTC. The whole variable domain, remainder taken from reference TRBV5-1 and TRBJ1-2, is KAGVTQTPRYLIKTRGQQVTLSCSPISGHRSVSWYQQTPGQGLQFLFEYFSETQRNKGNFPGRFSGRQFSNSRSEMNVSTLELGDSALYLCASSLDRVGYGYTFGSGTRLTVV.

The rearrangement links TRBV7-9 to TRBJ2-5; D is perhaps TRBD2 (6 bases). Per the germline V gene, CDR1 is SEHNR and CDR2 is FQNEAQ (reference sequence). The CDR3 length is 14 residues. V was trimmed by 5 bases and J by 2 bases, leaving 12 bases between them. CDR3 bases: TGTGCCAGCAGCCGACCGGGAGCTCAAGAGACCCAGTACTTC. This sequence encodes CASSRPGAQETQYF.

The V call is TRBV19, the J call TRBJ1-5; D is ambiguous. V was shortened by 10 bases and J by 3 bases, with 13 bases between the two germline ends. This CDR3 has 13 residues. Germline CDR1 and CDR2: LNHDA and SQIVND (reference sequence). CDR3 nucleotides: TGTGCCACCTCGGGCACATCCAATCAGCCCCAGCATTTT. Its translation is CATSGTSNQPQHF.

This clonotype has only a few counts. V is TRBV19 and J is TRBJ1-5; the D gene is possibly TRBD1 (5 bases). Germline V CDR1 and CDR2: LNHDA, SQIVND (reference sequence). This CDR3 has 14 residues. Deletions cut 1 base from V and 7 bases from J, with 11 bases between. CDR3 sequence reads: CASSIVRAAQPQHF. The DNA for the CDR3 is TGTGCCAGTAGTATAGTCAGGGCGGCCCAGCCCCAGCATTTT.

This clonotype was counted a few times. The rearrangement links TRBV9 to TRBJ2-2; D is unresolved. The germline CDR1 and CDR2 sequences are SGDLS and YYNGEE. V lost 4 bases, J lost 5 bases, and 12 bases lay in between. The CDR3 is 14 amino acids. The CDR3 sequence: CASSTGRLTGELFF. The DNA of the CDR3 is TGTGCCAGCAGCACGGGCCGGTTGACCGGGGAGCTGTTTTTT.

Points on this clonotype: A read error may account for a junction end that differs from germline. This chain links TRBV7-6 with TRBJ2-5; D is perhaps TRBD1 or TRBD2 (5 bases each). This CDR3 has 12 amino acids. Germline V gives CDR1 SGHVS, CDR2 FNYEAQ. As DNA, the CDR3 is TGTGCCGGCAGCGATCGGGACCAGACCCAGTACTTC. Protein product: CAGSDRDQTQYF.

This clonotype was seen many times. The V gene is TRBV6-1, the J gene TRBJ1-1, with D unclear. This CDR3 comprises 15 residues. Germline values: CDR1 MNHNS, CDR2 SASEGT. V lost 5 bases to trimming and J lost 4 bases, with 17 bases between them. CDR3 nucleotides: TGTGCCAGCAGTAGGCGTACGGGCGCGCCCACTGAAGCTTTCTTT. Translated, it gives CASSRRTGAPTEAFF.